This T cell receptor beta chain was identified in a study of cytomegalovirus exposure and HLA in healthy donors. Study information: Early on, a data release was issued that held some 91 million unique TCRs from HLA-typed donors.

The PCR made use of 60 Vbeta and 13 Jbeta primers. The protocol was immunoSEQ multiplex PCR, while the TCRdb copy is restricted to in-frame clones and leaves out a portion. The sample lists roughly 170,000 clones, more than 70% occurring once. The material sequenced was PBMCs. This clonotype was obtained from a man in his thirties or forties in good health and CMV-seronegative.

This CDR3 is CAWRAGGTSAYSPYEQYF. As DNA, the CDR3 is TGTGCCTGGAGAGCAGGGGGGACTAGCGCCTACTCCCCCTACGAGCAGTACTTC. The gene calls are TRBV30 and TRBJ2-7, with TRBD2 matching over 10 bases. The germline gives CDR1 GTSNPN, CDR2 SVGIG (reference sequence). J was trimmed by 2 bases and V by 3 bases; bases with no gene match: 16. The length of the CDR3 is 18 residues. Drawing the rest from reference TRBV30 and TRBJ2-7, the complete variable domain is SQTIHQWPATLVQPVGSPLSLECTVEGTSNPNLYWYRQAAGRGLQLLFYSVGIGQISSEVPQNLSASRPQDRQFILSSKKLLLSDSGFYLCAWRAGGTSAYSPYEQYFGPGTRLTVT.